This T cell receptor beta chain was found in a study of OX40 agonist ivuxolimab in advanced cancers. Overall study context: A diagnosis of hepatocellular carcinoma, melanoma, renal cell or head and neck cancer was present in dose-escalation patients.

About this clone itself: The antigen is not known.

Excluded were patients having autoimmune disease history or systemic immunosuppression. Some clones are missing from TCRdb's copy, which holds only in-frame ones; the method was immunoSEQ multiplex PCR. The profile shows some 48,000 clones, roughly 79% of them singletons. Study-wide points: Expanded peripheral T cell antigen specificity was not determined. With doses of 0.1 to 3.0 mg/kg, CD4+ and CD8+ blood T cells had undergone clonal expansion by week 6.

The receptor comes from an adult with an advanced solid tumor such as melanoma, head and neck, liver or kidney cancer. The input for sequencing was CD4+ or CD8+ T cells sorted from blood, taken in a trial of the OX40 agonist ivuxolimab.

The CDR3 bases are TGCAGCGTTGAGGGACTAGCGGGAAGAGATAGTGGCTACGAGCAGTACTTC. This translates into CSVEGLAGRDSGYEQYF. The gene calls are TRBV29-1 and TRBJ2-7; 13 bases line up with TRBD2. The germline gives CDR1 SQVTM, CDR2 ANQGSEA. This CDR3 region has 17 residues. Germline trimming cut 3 bases from V and 3 bases from J; bases unmatched to any gene: 11.